This entry lists 21 T cell receptor beta chains sequenced from one sample in a study of blood T cell repertoires in COVID-19. The protocol was immunoSEQ multiplex PCR, while the TCRdb copy is restricted to in-frame clones and leaves out a portion. The data hold over 200,000 clones, with about 88% observed a single time. The sequenced sample was peripheral blood. These receptors were taken from a woman between 55 and 75 years old with acute or convalescent COVID-19.

The chain joins TRBV20-1 to TRBJ2-3; possible D gene TRBD1, 5 bases. Germline V lookup: CDR1 DFQATT, CDR2 SNEGSKA (reference sequence). The CDR3 is made up of 15 amino acids. V dropped 3 bases and J dropped 0 bases, with 13 bases sitting between them. This CDR3 reads CSASPAGSSTDTQYF. The CDR3 DNA sequence: TGCAGTGCTAGTCCGGCAGGGTCTAGCACAGATACGCAGTATTTT.

The gene calls are TRBV11-2 and TRBJ2-1; D perhaps matches TRBD2 (5 bases). CDR3 length: 12 residues. Germline CDR1 and CDR2: SGHAT and FQNNGV. V lost 6 bases and J lost 8, with 11 bases in between. CDR3 in amino acids: CASSPDYYEQFF. CDR3 DNA sequence: TGTGCCAGCAGTCCTGACTATTATGAGCAGTTCTTC.

CDR3 protein: CSATTGVTLHF. CDR3 DNA: TGCAGTGCAACAACAGGGGTTACCCTCCACTTT. The chain joins TRBV20-1 to TRBJ1-6; the match to TRBD1 covers 7 bases. The J segment lost 14 bases and the V segment lost 6 bases, leaving 7 bases of the junction unmatched. The CDR3 length is 11 residues. From germline, CDR1 is DFQATT and CDR2 SNEGSKA (reference sequence).

This sequence joins TRBV20-1 and TRBJ2-1, with 7 bases matching TRBD2. The CDR3 totals 14 residues. The V segment lost 3 bases and the J segment 3 bases; nucleotides outside the gene matches: 5. Germline V gene sequence: CDR1 DFQATT, CDR2 SNEGSKA (reference sequence). The CDR3 loop reads CSASRLADYNEQFF. The CDR3 DNA sequence: TGCAGTGCTAGTCGCCTAGCGGACTACAATGAGCAGTTCTTC.

The chain has TRBV11-3 and TRBJ1-3; D is unclear. Germline values: CDR1 SGHNT, CDR2 YENEEA. This CDR3 has 14 amino acids. Trimming took 6 bases from V and 2 from J, leaving 11 bases between them. CDR3 residues: CASSPGSTGNTIYF. The CDR3 nucleotides read TGTGCCAGCAGTCCGGGATCCACTGGAAACACCATATATTTT.

The gene calls are TRBV11-3 and TRBJ2-5; 10 bases agree with TRBD2. Per germline, CDR1 SGHNT and CDR2 YENEEA. The J segment lost 4 bases and the V segment lost 5 bases, leaving 4 bases of the junction unmatched. This CDR3 region has 14 residues. The CDR3 nucleotides are TGTGCCAGCAGCCTAGCGGGAGATCGAGAGACCCAGTACTTC. Translated: CASSLAGDRETQYF.

The V gene is TRBV28, the J gene TRBJ2-1; D is uncertain. Per germline, CDR1 MDHEN and CDR2 SYDVKM. Trimming cost V 8 bases and J 4 bases, with 6 bases left between them. The CDR3 consists of 11 residues. The CDR3 loop is CASQFYNEQFF. CDR3 nucleotide sequence: TGTGCCAGCCAATTTTACAATGAGCAGTTCTTC.

V usage is TRBV30 and J usage is TRBJ1-1; 10 positions match TRBD1. This CDR3 is 13 amino acids long. Per germline, CDR1 GTSNPN and CDR2 SVGIG (reference sequence). Trimming took 7 bases from V and 3 from J; bases not matched to a gene: 5. CDR3 bases: TGTGCCTCATCCGGGACAGGGGACACTGAAGCTTTCTTT. This translates into CASSGTGDTEAFF. Full variable domain (remainder filled in from reference TRBV30 and TRBJ1-1): SQTIHQWPATLVQPVGSPLSLECTVEGTSNPNLYWYRQAAGRGLQLLFYSVGIGQISSEVPQNLSASRPQDRQFILSSKKLLLSDSGFYLCASSGTGDTEAFFGQGTRLTVV.

In DNA, the CDR3 is TGTGCCAGTAGTATAAGACAGCGTGAAGGCGAGCAGTACTTC. Protein: CASSIRQREGEQYF. The chain uses TRBV19 and TRBJ2-7, with a possible D match to TRBD1 (5 bases). Trimming pared 2 bases from V and 6 bases from J, leaving 14 bases between. Per the germline V gene, CDR1 is LNHDA and CDR2 is SQIVND (reference sequence). This CDR3 is built from 14 residues.

The gene calls are TRBV21-1 and TRBJ2-4; TRBD1, as called in the table, went unchecked against the DNA. TRBV21-1 is termed a pseudogene. The CDR3 covers 19 residues. The CDR3 loop reads CASSSVPLTGIGAKNIQYF. CDR3 coding DNA: TGTGCCAGCAGCAGCGTCCCTCTGACAGGGATTGGGGCCAAAAACATTCAGTACTTC.

This chain connects TRBV28 to TRBJ1-2, with a weak D call TRBD1 (5 bases). Trimming left V 3 bases short and J 3 bases short, with 11 bases between. The CDR3 is 14 residues long. Germline V lookup: CDR1 MDHEN, CDR2 SYDVKM. CDR3 sequence (DNA): TGTGCCAGCAGTTTTGGCGGGGCGGACTATGGCTACACCTTC. It yields the protein CASSFGGADYGYTF.

The V and J genes are TRBV30 and TRBJ1-1, with TRBD1 matching over 7 bases. Germline CDR1 GTSNPN, CDR2 SVGIG (reference sequence). V lost 5 bases to trimming and J lost 3 bases; unmatched junction nucleotides: 9. The CDR3 is made up of 14 amino acids. The CDR3 spells CAWSTGATDTEAFF. DNA of the CDR3: TGTGCCTGGTCCACAGGGGCGACGGACACTGAAGCTTTCTTT.

The rearrangement joins TRBV5-1 to TRBJ1-2; the match to TRBD1 covers 10 bases. The trim removed 3 bases at V and 4 bases at J, leaving 6 bases unmatched. Germline loops: CDR1 SGHRS, CDR2 YFSETQ. The CDR3 runs 15 residues. CDR3 loop: CASSSTGGDRYGYTF. The CDR3 coding sequence is TGCGCCAGCAGCTCGACAGGGGGCGACCGCTATGGCTACACCTTC.

This rearrangement joins TRBV5-6 to TRBJ1-1; 10 positions match TRBD1. Trimming took 7 bases from V and 1 from J; bases not matched to a gene: 7. CDR1 is SGHDT and CDR2 is YYEEEE in the germline V gene. This CDR3 spans 15 amino acids. CDR3 coding DNA: TGTGCCAGCCATCCGGGACAGGGGTCGAACACTGAAGCTTTCTTT. Its translation: CASHPGQGSNTEAFF.

V usage is TRBV5-4 and J usage is TRBJ2-3; 13 bases map to TRBD2. V shed 4 bases, J shed 4 bases, and the junction held 3 bases outside the gene matches. Germline values: CDR1 SGHNT, CDR2 YYREEE (reference sequence). CDR3 size: 15 residues. CDR3 region: CASSGTSGGADTQYF. CDR3 in DNA: TGTGCCAGCAGCGGCACTAGCGGGGGGGCAGATACGCAGTATTTT.

CDR3 DNA: TGCGCCAGCACCCAATGGGGACTAGCGGAAGAGACCCAGTACTTC. The encoded protein is CASTQWGLAEETQYF. This sequence joins TRBV5-1 and TRBJ2-5, with TRBD2 identical over 11 bases. The V gene's germline CDR1 is SGHRS and CDR2 YFSETQ. J lost 3 bases, V lost 6 bases, and 7 bases had no gene match. The CDR3 is made up of 15 amino acids.

The chain recombines TRBV7-2 with TRBJ2-7; D ambiguous. Trimming stripped 2 bases from V and 0 bases from J, with 11 bases between. Germline CDR1 reads SGHTA; CDR2 reads FQGNSA. The CDR3 has 15 residues. The CDR3 DNA follows: TGTGCCAGCAGCTTAACCTCGTTCAGCTCCTACGAGCAGTACTTC. The encoded protein is CASSLTSFSSYEQYF.

The CDR3 here is CASNPLFSYNEQFF. CDR3 bases: TGTGCCAGCAATCCGTTGTTTTCCTACAATGAGCAGTTCTTC. The rearrangement links TRBV5-5 to TRBJ2-1; D uncertain. Germline CDR1 and CDR2: SGHKS and YYEKEE (reference sequence). This CDR3 contains 14 residues. Trimming left V 6 bases short and J 1 base short, with 11 bases between.

This sequence joins TRBV29-1 and TRBJ1-4; a possible D gene is TRBD1 (6 bases). This CDR3 spans 12 amino acids. The ends were cut back, 4 bases at V and 5 bases at J, with 8 bases in the middle. Germline V gene data show CDR1 as SQVTM and CDR2 as ANQGSEA. The CDR3: CSVVQGNEKLFF. The CDR3 region has the DNA TGCAGCGTTGTGCAGGGGAATGAAAAACTGTTTTTT.

The chain is built from TRBV9 and TRBJ1-3; 8 positions agree with TRBD1. The CDR3 loop spans 18 amino acids. Germline CDR1 and CDR2: SGDLS and YYNGEE. The V segment lost 3 bases and the J segment 2 bases; nucleotides outside the gene matches: 13. As DNA, the CDR3 is TGTGCCAGCAGCGACGGGACAGGATTCAGTATTACTGGAAACACCATATATTTT. It translates to CASSDGTGFSITGNTIYF.

The genes are TRBV27 and TRBJ2-5; 7 nucleotides match TRBD1. The V segment lost 5 bases and the J segment 5 bases; nucleotides outside the gene matches: 5. The V gene's germline CDR1 is MNHEY and CDR2 SMNVEV (reference sequence). The CDR3 has 13 residues. In DNA form, the CDR3 reads TGTGCCAGCAGTACGACAGGGTGGGAGACCCAGTACTTC. Translating gives CASSTTGWETQYF.